Following are 26 T cell receptor beta chains from one sample sequenced in a study of cytomegalovirus exposure and HLA in healthy donors. Vbeta (60) and Jbeta (13) primers were used in the PCR. Clones were read by immunoSEQ multiplex PCR, and TCRdb kept only the in-frame ones, dropping some. The sample contains around 160,000 clones, 80% of which appear only once. The specimen was PBMCs. The receptor set was obtained from a man aged 18 to 35 in good health and CMV-seropositive.

J is TRBJ2-1 and V is TRBV11-2, with D hard to call. The CDR3 is 15 residues long. Germline lookup yields CDR1 SGHAT and CDR2 FQNNGV. Trimming removed 5 bases from V and 0 bases from J, with 11 bases in between. The chain's CDR3 is CASSLGHSSYNEQFF. DNA of the CDR3: TGTGCCAGCAGCCTGGGCCATAGCTCCTACAATGAGCAGTTCTTC. Drawing the rest from reference TRBV11-2 and TRBJ2-1, the complete variable domain is EAGVAQSPRYKIIEKRQSVAFWCNPISGHATLYWYQQILGQGPKLLIQFQNNGVVDDSQLPKDRFSAERLKGVDSTLKIQPAKLEDSAVYLCASSLGHSSYNEQFFGPGTRLTVL.

The chain links TRBV5-1 to TRBJ1-3, with TRBD1 as a possible D gene (6 bases). The CDR3 consists of 15 residues. The germline V and J ends were trimmed by 3 bases and 0 bases, with 10 bases remaining between them. Germline CDR1 reads SGHRS; CDR2 reads YFSETQ. CDR3 nucleotide sequence: TGCGCCAGCAGCTCGCAGGGGAACTCTGGAAACACCATATATTTT. As protein: CASSSQGNSGNTIYF.

The chain recombines TRBV6-1 with TRBJ1-3; D remains unclear. The V gene lost 5 bases and the J gene lost 7 bases, with 9 bases spanning the gap. CDR1 is MNHNS, CDR2 SASEGT, per germline. CDR3 length equals 12 residues. The CDR3 loop reads CASSYSPNTIYF. In nucleotides, the CDR3 is TGTGCCAGCAGTTATAGTCCGAACACCATATATTTT.

The rearrangement joins TRBV30 to TRBJ2-7; the D gene is possibly TRBD2 (5 bases). Germline CDR1 is GTSNPN and CDR2 is SVGIG (reference sequence). Trimming removed 1 base at V and 2 bases at J, with 12 bases between. The CDR3 covers 14 residues. CDR3 region: CAWSAPGGPYEQYF. CDR3 DNA sequence: TGTGCCTGGAGTGCGCCCGGAGGCCCCTACGAGCAGTACTTC.

The chain links TRBV7-2 to TRBJ2-2; D not certain. The CDR3 loop spans 18 amino acids. Germline V gives CDR1 SGHTA, CDR2 FQGNSA. CDR3 amino acids: CAIPPPYTAEMNTGELFF. CDR3 coding DNA: TGTGCTATTCCCCCCCCCTACACCGCGGAGATGAACACCGGGGAGCTGTTTTTT.

This chain joins TRBV19 and TRBJ1-2; a possible D gene is TRBD1 (6 bases). This CDR3 region has 14 residues. V shed 5 bases and J shed 12 bases, with 22 bases lying between them. Germline loops: CDR1 LNHDA, CDR2 SQIVND (reference sequence). The CDR3 sequence: CASSPLGVGTYNTF. In DNA form, the CDR3 reads TGTGCCAGTAGTCCCCTCGGCGTCGGGACATACAACACCTTC.

V and J are TRBV11-2 and TRBJ2-7, with D possibly being TRBD2 (5 bases). The CDR3 runs to 14 residues. CDR1 is SGHAT, CDR2 FQNNGV, per germline. V was shortened by 0 bases and J by 1 base, with 7 bases between the two germline ends. The CDR3 DNA reads as TGTGCCAGCAGCTTAGAACGGGATTCCTACGAGCAGTACTTC. Translation gives CASSLERDSYEQYF.

This chain connects TRBV5-1 to TRBJ2-7; D may be TRBD1 (5 bases). This CDR3 region has 16 residues. Between the trimmed V and J ends, which lost 4 bases and 3 bases, there was a span of 20 bases. CDR1 and CDR2 (germline): SGHRS, YFSETQ. The CDR3 DNA is TGCGCCAGCAGCCGCAAAGGGGCAGTGAGTAACTACGAGCAGTACTTC. Protein sequence: CASSRKGAVSNYEQYF. Full variable domain (outside the CDR3, taken from reference TRBV5-1 and TRBJ2-7): KAGVTQTPRYLIKTRGQQVTLSCSPISGHRSVSWYQQTPGQGLQFLFEYFSETQRNKGNFPGRFSGRQFSNSRSEMNVSTLELGDSALYLCASSRKGAVSNYEQYFGPGTRLTVT.

The rearrangement joins TRBV5-1 to TRBJ1-5; tentative D call: TRBD1 (6 bases). Germline assignment: CDR1 SGHRS and CDR2 YFSETQ. The CDR3 is 17 residues long. The V end was cut by 2 bases, the J end by 0 bases, with 15 bases between. This chain's CDR3 is CASSFPGDTYSNQPQHF. In DNA form, the CDR3 reads TGCGCCAGCAGCTTTCCAGGGGATACATATAGCAATCAGCCCCAGCATTTT.

V usage is TRBV28 and J usage is TRBJ1-5; D is ambiguous. CDR3 size: 13 residues. Germline CDR1 and CDR2: MDHEN and SYDVKM. V was clipped by 3 bases and J by 0 bases, with 3 bases between them. The CDR3 is CASSLASNQPQHF. CDR3 DNA: TGTGCCAGCAGTTTGGCTAGCAATCAGCCCCAGCATTTT.

The count of this clone is one. The V and J genes are TRBV19 and TRBJ1-5; D not resolved. In germline, CDR1 is LNHDA, CDR2 SQIVND (reference sequence). The CDR3 length is 14 residues. Deletions cut 6 bases from V and 8 bases from J, with 17 bases between. The chain's CDR3 is CASSLTITAEPQHF. The CDR3 DNA reads TGTGCCAGTAGCCTTACCATAACCGCAGAGCCCCAGCATTTT.

This clone was observed a single time. The V call is TRBV28, the J call TRBJ2-1; 11 bases align to TRBD1. CDR1 is MDHEN, CDR2 SYDVKM, per germline. The J segment lost 2 bases and the V segment lost 5 bases, leaving 5 bases of the junction unmatched. The CDR3 extends over 16 amino acids. The CDR3 DNA is TGTGCCAGCAGTCCGTGGACAGGGGGCGCCTACAATGAGCAGTTCTTC. Amino acids: CASSPWTGGAYNEQFF.

V and J are TRBV5-1 and TRBJ2-1; TRBD2 agrees at 8 bases. The CDR3 has 14 residues. The germline V gene has CDR1 SGHRS and CDR2 YFSETQ. Germline trimming cut 6 bases from V and 7 bases from J; bases unmatched to any gene: 9. The CDR3 nucleotides are TGCGCCAGCACGGCCGGGACTAGGGAGAATGAGCAGTTCTTC. Protein product: CASTAGTRENEQFF.

The chain recombines TRBV11-2 with TRBJ2-7; the match to TRBD1 covers 10 bases. With 2 bases clipped from V and 3 bases from J, the junction kept 1 base outside the gene matches. This CDR3 comprises 14 residues. The germline gives CDR1 SGHAT, CDR2 FQNNGV. The DNA of the CDR3 is TGTGCCAGCAGCTTACGGACAGGGGGCTACGAGCAGTACTTC. This gives the protein CASSLRTGGYEQYF.

The rearrangement links TRBV4-3 to TRBJ1-4; perhaps TRBD1 as D (5 bases). Per germline, CDR1 LGHNA and CDR2 YSLEER. This CDR3 spans 16 amino acids. Trimming shortened V by 0 bases and J by 4 bases, and 12 bases separated the two germline ends. CDR3 in amino acids: CASSQDLGGYNEKLFF. The CDR3 DNA reads TGCGCCAGCAGCCAAGATCTGGGGGGATATAATGAAAAACTGTTTTTT.

The chain recombines TRBV4-1 with TRBJ1-1; D is perhaps TRBD1 (5 bases). V was trimmed by 1 base and J by 1 base, leaving 7 bases between them. Germline V gene lookup returns CDR1 MGHRA and CDR2 YSYEKL. The CDR3 extends over 14 amino acids. The CDR3 loop is CASSQAGGNTEAFF. The DNA for the CDR3 is TGCGCCAGCAGCCAAGCCGGGGGGAACACTGAAGCTTTCTTT.

This clone was picked up one time. The genes are TRBV6-6 and TRBJ2-7, with D possibly being TRBD2 (5 bases). The CDR3 extends over 14 amino acids. Germline V gene lookup returns CDR1 MNHNY and CDR2 SVGAGI (reference sequence). Trimming cost V 7 bases and J 6 bases, with 19 bases left between them. This chain's CDR3 is CASNRGFGVGEQYF. Written as DNA, the CDR3 is TGTGCCAGCAATCGGGGTTTTGGAGTGGGCGAGCAGTACTTC.

The V call is TRBV6-1, the J call TRBJ1-5; 7 bases line up with TRBD1. The V segment lost 8 bases and the J segment 3 bases; nucleotides outside the gene matches: 4. Germline CDR1 is MNHNS and CDR2 is SASEGT. The CDR3 has 13 amino acids. The CDR3 region is CASYDRDNQPQHF. The CDR3, as DNA: TGTGCCAGCTACGACAGGGACAATCAGCCCCAGCATTTT.

This chain connects TRBV28 to TRBJ2-1; 9 bases line up with TRBD2. With 3 bases clipped from V and 10 bases from J, the junction kept 10 bases outside the gene matches. The CDR3 spans 15 residues. CDR1 is MDHEN and CDR2 is SYDVKM in the germline V gene. The CDR3, as DNA: TGTGCCAGCAGTTTTATGGCTAGCGGGGATTGGGAGCAGTTCTTC. Amino acids: CASSFMASGDWEQFF.

The rearrangement uses TRBV6-6 and TRBJ1-6, with D possibly being TRBD1 (5 bases). Germline V gene lookup returns CDR1 MNHNY and CDR2 SVGAGI (reference sequence). The ends were cut back, 11 bases at V and 7 bases at J, with 12 bases in the middle. This CDR3 contains 12 residues. CDR3 region: CASAGGNSPLHF. Here the CDR3 DNA reads TGTGCCTCTGCGGGGGGGAATTCACCCCTCCACTTT.

The rearrangement links TRBV28 to TRBJ2-1, with 15 bases aligning to TRBD2. The CDR3 loop spans 17 amino acids. J lost 7 bases, V lost 6 bases, and 10 bases had no gene match. Germline lookup yields CDR1 MDHEN and CDR2 SYDVKM. The CDR3 nucleotides are TGTGCCAGCAGACCACCGGGACTAGCGGGAGGATGGAATGAGCAGTTCTTC. Encoded protein: CASRPPGLAGGWNEQFF. Variable domain in full (rest from reference TRBV28 and TRBJ2-1): DVKVTQSSRYLVKRTGEKVFLECVQDMDHENMFWYRQDPGLGLRLIYFSYDVKMKEKGDIPEGYSVSREKKERFSLILESASTNQTSMYLCASRPPGLAGGWNEQFFGPGTRLTVL.

This chain uses TRBV7-7 with TRBJ2-1, with D possibly TRBD2 on 7 matching bases. CDR3 length: 15 amino acids. CDR1 SSHAT and CDR2 FNYEAQ come from the germline V gene (reference sequence). The germline V and J ends were trimmed by 5 bases and 7 bases, with 18 bases remaining between them. The CDR3 sequence is CASSPGEGGWNEQFF. CDR3 coding DNA: TGTGCCAGCAGCCCCGGGGAGGGGGGATGGAATGAGCAGTTCTTC. The entire variable domain, with the rest obtained from reference TRBV7-7 and TRBJ2-1, is as follows: GAGVSQSPRYKVTKRGQDVTLRCDPISSHATLYWYQQALGQGPEFLTYFNYEAQPDKSGLPSDRFSAERPEGSISTLTIQRTEQRDSAMYRCASSPGEGGWNEQFFGPGTRLTVL.

There are a few counts of this clone. This chain connects TRBV5-4 to TRBJ1-1, with 8 bases fitting TRBD1. J lost 1 base, V lost 3 bases, and 5 bases had no gene match. The CDR3 totals 15 residues. In germline, CDR1 is SGHNT, CDR2 YYREEE (reference sequence). CDR3 in amino acids: CASSSDGTGNTEAFF. In DNA form, the CDR3 reads TGTGCCAGCAGCTCTGACGGGACAGGGAACACTGAAGCTTTCTTT.

V is TRBV7-9 and J is TRBJ2-2; unclear D gene. Per the germline V gene, CDR1 is SEHNR and CDR2 is FQNEAQ (reference sequence). Trimming removed 3 bases at V and 5 bases at J, with 10 bases between. CDR3 length equals 14 residues. The CDR3 loop is CASSFAVGTGELFF. The CDR3 DNA follows: TGTGCCAGCAGCTTCGCCGTCGGGACCGGGGAGCTGTTTTTT.

This clone was detected only a few times. The chain carries TRBV4-3 and TRBJ1-5, with 7 nucleotides matching TRBD1. CDR3 length equals 15 residues. V lost 0 bases, J lost 3 bases, and 2 bases stayed unmatched. Germline assignment: CDR1 LGHNA and CDR2 YSLEER. CDR3 nucleotide sequence: TGCGCCAGCAGCCAAGACAGGGGGGACAATCAGCCCCAGCATTTT. This encodes CASSQDRGDNQPQHF.

The V call is TRBV19, the J call TRBJ2-5, with D maybe TRBD2 (6 bases). The better agreement between TRBJ2-7 and the DNA end casts doubt on the J call. Germline lookup yields CDR1 LNHDA and CDR2 SQIVND (reference sequence). The CDR3 spans 14 residues. CDR3 in DNA: TGTGCCAGTAGTGGGCGGGAAAGCTCCTACGAGCAGTACTTC. This codes for CASSGRESSYEQYF.